This T cell receptor delta chain originates from a study of γδ T cells in repeated Plasmodium falciparum infection. The wider study: Malian repertoires were sampled cross-sectionally without transmission and longitudinally through febrile malaria. Study-wide points: Over time and infection, Vgamma9/Vdelta2+ repertoires remained highly stable and polyclonal. The Malian cohort came from a small rural village of predominantly one ethnic group.

CDR1 is TSWWSYY, CDR2 QGS, per germline. The CDR3 is 20 residues long. TCRdb made new clone calls on the multiplex PCR reads using CATT. The sample shows around 57,000 delta-chain clones, 1.7% of them seen only once. Bulk repertoires came from Vgamma9/Vdelta2+ or Vdelta2-negative gammadelta T cells flow-sorted from PBMC. In its sample, this clone was seen many times. Its antigen is not known. This is likely an artifact of a read error, given a far larger clone one base away. Other nucleotide sequences from this sample produce the same CDR3. The clonotype originates from a pool of human donors (malaria-infected and uninfected, not separated). V gene TRDV1 was called; the J gene was not; the table assigns TRDD3, which was not confirmed against the DNA. Material for sequencing was gamma-delta T cells from blood. CDR3 residues: CALGGKRVPPGVMYTDKLIF. The CDR3 DNA sequence: TGTGCTCTTGGGGGCAAACGAGTCCCCCCCGGGGTGATGTACACCGATAAACTCATCTTC.